This note documents a single T cell receptor (beta chain) sequence. Its antigen is unknown. This CDR3 region has 14 residues. The V gene's germline CDR1 is MNHEY and CDR2 SVGAGI. V dropped 2 bases and J dropped 11 bases, with 18 bases sitting between them. These data come from a study of T cell responses to AZD1222 COVID-19 vaccine. Regarding the study as a whole: At baseline, seropositivity was found in only six AZD1222 recipients.

Only in-frame clones appear in the TCRdb table, and some are missing; sequencing was by immunoSEQ multiplex PCR. Of 110,000 or so clones listed, around 89% are singletons. Samples with a second dose at about 4 or about 12 weeks were pooled together. The rearrangement links TRBV6-5 to TRBJ1-2; D perhaps matches TRBD1 (6 bases). This clonotype was sampled from an adult who received the AZD1222 COVID-19 vaccine. The sample was peripheral blood, taken 28 days after the second AZD1222 dose. CDR3 protein: CASSYTTGAMGYTF. In DNA form, the CDR3 reads TGTGCCAGCAGTTACACGACAGGAGCTATGGGGTACACCTTC.